A single sample is the source of the 30 T cell receptor beta chains below, sequenced in a study of shared clonotypes between healthy human individuals. Data came from immunoSEQ multiplex PCR; TCRdb stores just in-frame clones and leaves some out. The sample records 600,000 to 750,000 clones, roughly two thirds being singletons. The source material was memory CD4+ T cells sorted from blood. Subset of the sample: CD45RA-negative fraction. Every receptor here comes from a young woman in good health.

The chain couples TRBV6-6 to TRBJ1-5, with D possibly matching TRBD1 (6 bases). Germline CDR1 MNHNY, CDR2 SVGAGI (reference sequence). The CDR3 runs 15 residues. V was clipped by 4 bases and J by 9 bases, with 19 bases between them. The CDR3: CASSSGPGTPGPQHF. CDR3 DNA sequence: TGTGCCAGCAGTTCCGGACCCGGGACACCGGGGCCCCAGCATTTT.

The rearrangement links TRBV30 to TRBJ2-7; tentative D call: TRBD2 (6 bases). Germline-derived CDR1 and CDR2 are GTSNPN and SVGIG (reference sequence). The CDR3 consists of 18 residues. Trimming pared 5 bases from V and 5 bases from J, leaving 31 bases between. This chain's CDR3 is CAWSVSSMGEDQFNEQYF. The CDR3 nucleotides are TGTGCCTGGTCCGTTTCGTCTATGGGGGAGGATCAGTTTAACGAGCAGTACTTC.

The chain is built from TRBV7-9 and TRBJ2-3; 9 bases match TRBD1. Germline CDR1 is SEHNR and CDR2 is FQNEAQ (reference sequence). V shed 4 bases, J shed 2 bases, and the junction held 10 bases outside the gene matches. The CDR3 is made up of 17 amino acids. This CDR3 reads CASSSTRDRDFTDTQYF. The CDR3 DNA follows: TGTGCCAGCAGCTCCACCCGGGACAGGGATTTCACAGATACGCAGTATTTT. Filled out from reference TRBV7-9 and TRBJ2-3, the complete variable domain reads DTGVSQNPRHKITKRGQNVTFRCDPISEHNRLYWYRQTLGQGPEFLTYFQNEAQLEKSRLLSDRFSAERPKGSFSTLEIQRTEQGDSAMYLCASSSTRDRDFTDTQYFGPGTRLTVL.

This clone was observed once. The rearrangement links TRBV4-2 to TRBJ2-1, with a possible D match to TRBD1 (6 bases). Germline V CDR1 and CDR2: LGHNA, YNFKEQ. CDR3 size: 18 residues. Trimming took 5 bases from V and 7 from J, leaving 27 bases between them. CDR3 sequence: CASSLVKVRGSVRNEQFF. The CDR3 DNA is TGTGCCAGCAGCTTGGTAAAGGTAAGGGGGTCAGTGAGAAATGAGCAGTTCTTC.

The count of this clone is one. The rearrangement links TRBV11-2 to TRBJ2-7; 8 nucleotides match TRBD2. Germline lookup yields CDR1 SGHAT and CDR2 FQNNGV. CDR3 size: 16 residues. The V gene end was trimmed by 3 bases and the J gene end by 4 bases; junction bases not matched to a gene: 11. CDR3: CASSLDFGGRNYEQYF. CDR3 DNA: TGTGCCAGCAGCTTGGACTTCGGCGGGAGGAATTACGAGCAGTACTTC.

This chain joins TRBV6-1 and TRBJ1-5, with D possibly TRBD1 on 5 matching bases. This CDR3 contains 11 residues. V dropped 8 bases and J dropped 5 bases, with 7 bases sitting between them. CDR1 is MNHNS, CDR2 SASEGT, per germline. CDR3 loop: CASGHDQPQHF. The CDR3 bases are TGTGCCAGCGGACACGATCAGCCCCAGCATTTT.

The chain links TRBV5-5 to TRBJ2-7; TRBD1 agrees at 7 bases. J gave up 7 bases and V 3 bases, and 10 bases lay outside the gene matches. The CDR3 spans 14 residues. Germline CDR1 reads SGHKS; CDR2 reads YYEKEE (reference sequence). In DNA form, the CDR3 reads TGTGCCAGCAGCTCTCAACAGGGGCTTAGGGAGCAGTACTTC. Translation: CASSSQQGLREQYF.

The chain couples TRBV5-4 to TRBJ2-7; 7 bases align to TRBD1. Germline CDR1 and CDR2: SGHNT and YYREEE (reference sequence). The CDR3 loop spans 14 amino acids. Trimming at V came to 4 bases and at J to 6 bases, leaving 10 bases not matched to a gene. The CDR3, as DNA: TGTGCCAGCAGCGGATCGACAGGGTTTGGCGAGCAGTACTTC. It codes for CASSGSTGFGEQYF.

This clone was detected many times. This rearrangement joins TRBV5-1 to TRBJ2-3; weak D call: TRBD2 (5 bases). CDR1 and CDR2 from the germline V gene are SGHRS and YFSETQ. The CDR3 loop spans 16 amino acids. Trimming stripped 4 bases from V and 4 bases from J, with 19 bases between. Written as DNA, the CDR3 is TGCGCCAGCAGCGACGTGGCGGGTTTTGGGGCAGATACGCAGTATTTT. Its protein product is CASSDVAGFGADTQYF.

The chain has TRBV6-6 and TRBJ2-2; D is undetermined. This CDR3 is 11 amino acids long. V lost 6 bases, J lost 5 bases, and 4 bases lay in between. Germline V lookup: CDR1 MNHNY, CDR2 SVGAGI (reference sequence). For the CDR3, the DNA is TGTGCCAGCAGGGGTACCGGGGAGCTGTTTTTT. Its protein product is CASRGTGELFF.

The chain combines TRBV11-2 with TRBJ2-7; D is perhaps TRBD1 (6 bases). The V end lost 7 bases, the J end lost 2 bases, and 12 bases lay between the germline ends. CDR1 is SGHAT, CDR2 FQNNGV, per germline. This CDR3 region has 13 residues. The DNA for the CDR3 is TGTGCCAGCACGTATCGACAGGCCTACGAGCAGTACTTC. Amino acid sequence: CASTYRQAYEQYF.

The count of this clone is one. CDR3: CASREEGGPSYNEQFF. The CDR3 DNA follows: TGTGCCAGCAGGGAGGAAGGAGGGCCCTCCTACAATGAGCAGTTCTTC. The chain carries TRBV7-9 and TRBJ2-1; D may be TRBD2 (6 bases). CDR1 and CDR2 (germline): SEHNR, FQNEAQ (reference sequence). The CDR3 runs 16 residues. Trimming pared 6 bases from V and 0 bases from J, leaving 15 bases between.

The count of this clone is one. The V gene is TRBV6-6, the J gene TRBJ1-5; D possibly corresponds to TRBD1 (6 bases). Deletions cut 5 bases from V and 4 bases from J, with 15 bases between. Germline CDR1 is MNHNY and CDR2 is SVGAGI (reference sequence). CDR3 length: 15 amino acids. CDR3 residues: CASSHNREGNQPQHF. CDR3 nucleotide sequence: TGTGCCAGCAGTCACAACAGGGAGGGTAATCAGCCCCAGCATTTT.

The J gene is TRBJ1-3, the V gene TRBV27; 9 nucleotides match TRBD1. Germline trimming cut 3 bases from V and 5 bases from J; bases unmatched to any gene: 11. CDR1 MNHEY and CDR2 SMNVEV come from the germline V gene (reference sequence). The length of the CDR3 is 17 residues. DNA for the CDR3: TGTGCCAGCAGTTTTACAGGTTTGGGACAGGGCAGAAACACCATATATTTT. This sequence encodes CASSFTGLGQGRNTIYF.

The genes are TRBV5-8 and TRBJ1-5; D unresolved. The V and J ends lost 0 bases and 7 bases respectively, with 17 bases between them. The germline CDR1 and CDR2 sequences are SGHTS and YDEGEE. The CDR3 loop spans 16 amino acids. The CDR3 DNA follows: TGTGCCAGCAGCTTGGATCTGGGATCGGTCGCGCAGCCCCAGCATTTT. Translating it yields CASSLDLGSVAQPQHF.

CDR3 in DNA: TGCAGCGTGGTACCCGGACAGGGACGGTACGAGCAGTACTTC. Translating gives CSVVPGQGRYEQYF. J is TRBJ2-7 and V is TRBV29-1; 8 bases are a match to TRBD1. Losses at the gene ends were 6 bases for V and 4 bases for J; bases not matched to a gene: 11. The CDR3 has 14 amino acids. From germline, CDR1 is SQVTM and CDR2 ANQGSEA.

The chain employs TRBV27 and TRBJ1-5, with D perhaps matching TRBD1 (6 bases). Per germline, CDR1 MNHEY and CDR2 SMNVEV (reference sequence). Trimming took 0 bases from V and 4 from J, leaving 13 bases between them. This CDR3 is built from 16 residues. CDR3 loop: CASSLSSGVGNQPQHF. CDR3 sequence (DNA): TGTGCCAGCAGTTTATCATCAGGGGTTGGAAATCAGCCCCAGCATTTT.

The chain employs TRBV7-6 and TRBJ2-3, with TRBD2 identical over 11 bases. The CDR3 extends over 14 amino acids. The V and J ends lost 10 bases and 8 bases, in that order; junction bases with no gene match: 11. Germline CDR1 is SGHVS and CDR2 is FNYEAQ. The DNA for the CDR3 is TGTGCCATGGGTCCCCTAGCGGGAGGTAGTACGCAGTATTTT. The encoded protein is CAMGPLAGGSTQYF.

The V gene is TRBV2, the J gene TRBJ1-3; D gene ambiguous. Germline V gene data show CDR1 as SNHLY and CDR2 as FYNNEI. V was clipped by 4 bases and J by 0 bases, with 10 bases between them. This CDR3 contains 15 residues. The CDR3 is CASSVEDPSGNTIYF. DNA for the CDR3: TGTGCCAGCAGTGTAGAGGACCCCTCTGGAAACACCATATATTTT.

This chain joins TRBV4-1 and TRBJ2-6, with a possible D match to TRBD2 (6 bases). The CDR3 has 17 amino acids. Germline CDR1 MGHRA, CDR2 YSYEKL. Trimming shortened V by 4 bases and J by 0 bases, and 13 bases separated the two germline ends. CDR3: CASSRPPGSSGANVLTF. The DNA of the CDR3 is TGCGCCAGCAGCCGACCTCCCGGGAGCTCTGGGGCCAACGTCCTGACTTTC.

The chain joins TRBV4-1 to TRBJ1-5; D may be TRBD1 (5 bases). Germline V gene data show CDR1 as MGHRA and CDR2 as YSYEKL. V was trimmed by 1 base and J by 0 bases, leaving 10 bases between them. The CDR3 is 16 amino acids. The CDR3 loop reads CASSQAQVYSNQPQHF. In DNA form, the CDR3 reads TGCGCCAGCAGCCAAGCACAGGTTTATAGCAATCAGCCCCAGCATTTT.

This sequence joins TRBV19 and TRBJ1-5; 7 bases agree with TRBD1. Per the germline V gene, CDR1 is LNHDA and CDR2 is SQIVND (reference sequence). There are 16 residues in the CDR3. After removal of 4 bases from V and 0 bases from J, the junction contained 6 bases not matched to a gene. The CDR3 protein is CASSKGQRDSNQPQHF. CDR3 coding DNA: TGTGCCAGTAGTAAGGGACAGCGAGATAGCAATCAGCCCCAGCATTTT.

This CDR3 is CASSQDGRYNQPQHF. The DNA for the CDR3 is TGCGCCAGCAGCCAAGATGGACGGTACAATCAGCCCCAGCATTTT. V is TRBV4-1 and J is TRBJ1-5; no reliable D call. This CDR3 has 15 residues. Trimming stripped 0 bases from V and 3 bases from J, with 9 bases between. From germline, CDR1 is MGHRA and CDR2 YSYEKL.

The V and J genes are TRBV27 and TRBJ2-7; 7 nucleotides line up with TRBD1. From germline, CDR1 is MNHEY and CDR2 SMNVEV (reference sequence). Trimming removed 6 bases from V and 1 base from J; junction bases left unmatched: 6. The CDR3 loop spans 14 amino acids. The CDR3 sequence: CASRTTGLSYEQYF. The CDR3 DNA reads TGTGCCAGCAGGACGACAGGGCTTTCCTACGAGCAGTACTTC.

The chain carries TRBV19 and TRBJ2-1; weak D call: TRBD2 (5 bases). V lost 9 bases and J lost 0, with 12 bases in between. The CDR3 has 14 amino acids. The germline V gene encodes CDR1 LNHDA and CDR2 SQIVND (reference sequence). CDR3 amino acids: CASTRGSSYNEQFF. The CDR3 nucleotides are TGTGCCAGCACTAGAGGGAGCTCCTACAATGAGCAGTTCTTC.

V usage is TRBV29-1 and J usage is TRBJ1-4; the D gene is possibly TRBD1 (5 bases). CDR1 SQVTM and CDR2 ANQGSEA come from the germline V gene. The CDR3 loop spans 15 amino acids. Trimming shortened V by 4 bases and J by 7 bases, and 19 bases separated the two germline ends. In DNA form, the CDR3 reads TGCAGCGTTGCGTTTGGGCAGGGCCCACTTGAAAAACTGTTTTTT. Residues: CSVAFGQGPLEKLFF.

V is TRBV7-3 and J is TRBJ2-1, with D possibly being TRBD1 or TRBD2 (5 bases each). Germline CDR1 reads SGHTA; CDR2 reads FQGTGA. This CDR3 is built from 16 residues. Trimming shortened V by 1 base and J by 0 bases, and 10 bases separated the two germline ends. The CDR3 region is CASSLKPGSSYNEQFF. As DNA, the CDR3 is TGTGCCAGCAGCTTAAAACCAGGGAGCTCCTACAATGAGCAGTTCTTC.

V gene TRBV7-2 combines with J gene TRBJ1-2, with D possibly matching TRBD1 (5 bases). The CDR3 has 17 residues. V was clipped by 2 bases and J by 4 bases, with 20 bases between them. Germline V gene data show CDR1 as SGHTA and CDR2 as FQGNSA. The CDR3 coding sequence is TGTGCCAGCAGCTTAACCCCCCAAGCAGGGCATAGCTATGGCTACACCTTC. Amino acid sequence: CASSLTPQAGHSYGYTF.

The genes are TRBV19 and TRBJ2-2; 7 bases are a match to TRBD2. The CDR3 runs to 16 residues. The V gene's germline CDR1 is LNHDA and CDR2 SQIVND (reference sequence). V shed 6 bases, J shed 2 bases, and the junction held 9 bases outside the gene matches. CDR3: CASRIRLAPNTGELFF. The CDR3 DNA reads TGTGCCAGTAGGATCAGACTAGCACCTAACACCGGGGAGCTGTTTTTT.

This clone was observed a single time. The rearrangement joins TRBV6-6 to TRBJ2-3; 11 nucleotides align to TRBD2. This CDR3 has 15 amino acids. Germline V gene sequence: CDR1 MNHNY, CDR2 SVGAGI (reference sequence). With V trimmed by 6 bases and J by 3 bases, 5 bases remained unmatched. CDR3 loop: CASRTGTSGTDTQYF. The CDR3 DNA follows: TGTGCCAGCAGGACCGGGACTAGCGGTACAGATACGCAGTATTTT.